This T cell receptor beta chain was documented in a study of cytomegalovirus exposure and HLA in healthy donors. The PCR employed 60 Vbeta primers together with 13 Jbeta primers. The table came from immunoSEQ multiplex PCR; TCRdb's copy has only in-frame clones and leaves some out. The table lists about 160,000 clones, around 75% of them singletons. A remark on this clone: Its antigen is not identified.

Study-wide points: Presence/absence analyses supposed approximately even sequencing depth among donors. The productive fraction for most TCR beta V segments was about 87% or about 30% in an earlier analysis.

This clonotype was sampled from a man between 18 and 35 years old in good health and CMV-seropositive. Sequencing was carried out using PBMCs.

In DNA, the CDR3 is TGTGCCAGCAGTTCCAAGGGACTAGCGGGCAAAGAGACCCAGTACTTC. Translating gives CASSSKGLAGKETQYF. The chain recombines TRBV6-6 with TRBJ2-5; 12 nucleotides align to TRBD2. The CDR3 extends over 16 amino acids. Losses at the gene ends were 4 bases for V and 3 bases for J; bases not matched to a gene: 6. CDR1 is MNHNY and CDR2 is SVGAGI in the germline V gene (reference sequence).